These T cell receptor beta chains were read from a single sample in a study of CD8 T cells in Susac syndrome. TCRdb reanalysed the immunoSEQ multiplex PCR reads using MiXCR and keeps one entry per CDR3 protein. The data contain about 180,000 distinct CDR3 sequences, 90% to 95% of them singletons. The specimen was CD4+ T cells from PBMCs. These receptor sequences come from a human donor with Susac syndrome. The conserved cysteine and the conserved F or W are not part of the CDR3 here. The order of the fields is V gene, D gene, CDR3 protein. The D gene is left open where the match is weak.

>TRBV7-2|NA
ASSLTPPPDTQY
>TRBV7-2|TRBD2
ASSNTSGGRETQY
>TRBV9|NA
ASSLRDWNTEAF
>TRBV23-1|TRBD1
ASSQWDSDNEQF
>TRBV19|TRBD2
ASHQTSGADTQY
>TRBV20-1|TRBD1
SARSRGMNTEAF
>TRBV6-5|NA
ASSYYVNSPLH
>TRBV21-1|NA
ASSLRGLQPQH
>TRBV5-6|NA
ASSPRDGYTGEQY
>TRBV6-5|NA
ASSYSGPGTQY
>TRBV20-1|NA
SAKSSPDSYEQY
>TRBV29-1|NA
SVIGRDTYEQY
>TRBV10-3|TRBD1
AISEGTGSQPQH
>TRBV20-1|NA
SARVADQETQY
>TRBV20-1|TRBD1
SARGTGDVKS
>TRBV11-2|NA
ASSSGLFREKLF
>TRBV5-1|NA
ASSFATGSDSPLH
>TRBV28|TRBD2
ASSSSAGGRSYNEQF
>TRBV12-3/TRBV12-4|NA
ASSLTSGRDSYNEQF
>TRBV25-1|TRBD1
ASGNRGTAYEQY
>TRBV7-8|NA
ASSPPTTGGGETQY
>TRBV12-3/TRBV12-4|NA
ASSRGLNYEQY
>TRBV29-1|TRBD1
SVAGQGLGYEQY
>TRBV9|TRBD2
ASSVVAGGSTDTQY
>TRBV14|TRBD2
ASSQLRGGRNEQF
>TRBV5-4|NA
ASSLAPRQETQY
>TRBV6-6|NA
ASRGLVGVETQY
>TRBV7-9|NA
ASSLDVKGQGIYNEQF
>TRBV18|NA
ASSPKPSETQY
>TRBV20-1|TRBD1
SATTGNLAKNIQY
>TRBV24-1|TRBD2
ATSDPGGGNTGELF
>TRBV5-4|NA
ASSSGVRTEAF
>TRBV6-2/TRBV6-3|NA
ASSSLGADSYNEQF
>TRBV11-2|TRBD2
ASGPGTSGGYNEQF
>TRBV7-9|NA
ASSLAESGTLSSYEQY
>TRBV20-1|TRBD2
SARYLAGIADTQY
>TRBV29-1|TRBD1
SSGQGGNEQF
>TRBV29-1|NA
SVTDRQLYNEQF
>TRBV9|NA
ASSVQTAESPLH
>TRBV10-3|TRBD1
AISGKPGTGEDSPLH
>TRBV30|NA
AWIVGTEAF
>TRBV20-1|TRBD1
SARGGGRTDEQY
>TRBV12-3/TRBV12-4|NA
ASSFGGMNTEAF
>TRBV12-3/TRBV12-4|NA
ASSLHGGSKETQY
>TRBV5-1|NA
ASSSDGWGTEAF
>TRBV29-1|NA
SAQPGMNTEAF
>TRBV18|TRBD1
ASSMETGQRGYT
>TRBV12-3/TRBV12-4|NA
ASSGRGTVPNSRQY
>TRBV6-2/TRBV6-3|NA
ASSQLGQLGQETQY
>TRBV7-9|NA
ASSLAGQSPLH
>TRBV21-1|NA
APSKEDLH
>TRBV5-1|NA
ASSSEDWGTDTQY
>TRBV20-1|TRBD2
SASDTGGPYNEQF